A selection of T cell receptor beta chains follows, all from one sample in a study of T cells in narcolepsy. The assay was immunoSEQ multiplex PCR, and TCRdb's table has in-frame clones only and misses some. The sample shows some 34,000 clones, approximately 77% of them seen only once. The source material was memory (CD45RA-) CD4+ T cells from blood. All receptors come from a human donor in good health. CDR3s include the opening cysteine and the closing phenylalanine or tryptophan. A D gene is named only where the DNA matches it firmly. Size tells how often a clone was seen (once, few, many) or the class of an expanded clone, and some rows leave it out.

v_gene	j_gene	abundance	d_gene	CDR3nt	CDR3aa
TRBV7-2	TRBJ2-3	-	TRBD1	TGTGCCAGCAGCCCGAGACAGGGTGGTGACACAGATACGCAGTATTTT	CASSPRQGGDTDTQYF
TRBV18	TRBJ2-6	-	TRBD2	TGTGCCAGCTCACGAGGGACTAGCGACCACTCTGGGGCCAACGTCCTGACTTTC	CASSRGTSDHSGANVLTF
TRBV5-6	TRBJ1-1	-	-	TGTGCCAGCAGCTCCCGGAGGGGGGCAACTGAAGCTTTCTTT	CASSSRRGATEAFF
TRBV6-1	TRBJ1-2	-	-	TGTGCCAGCAGTGAAGAACCGTATTCCGCCTATGGCTACACCTTC	CASSEEPYSAYGYTF
TRBV30	TRBJ1-5	-	-	TGTGCCTGGAGGGCCCAGGGGCGGGCTCAGCCCCAGCATTTT	CAWRAQGRAQPQHF
TRBV6-6	TRBJ1-6	-	-	TGTGCCAGTTCCCTTGACTATAATTCACCCCTCCACTTT	CASSLDYNSPLHF
TRBV2	TRBJ2-7	-	TRBD2	TGTGCCAGCAGTGGGGGGACTAGTATTTACGAGCAGTACTTC	CASSGGTSIYEQYF
TRBV7-9	TRBJ2-1	-	TRBD1	TGTGCCAGCAGACAGGGGGCGGGAGAATCCTCCTACAATGAGCAGTTCTTC	CASRQGAGESSYNEQFF
TRBV19	TRBJ1-2	-	-	TGTGCCACGAAGGAAAGCGCGGGTATCTATGGCCACACCTTC	CATKESAGIYGHTF
TRBV7-2	TRBJ2-1	-	TRBD2	TGTGCCAGCAGCGGACGGACTAGCGGGACTAAGTACAATGAGCAGTTCTTC	CASSGRTSGTKYNEQFF
TRBV12-5	TRBJ2-7	-	TRBD1	TGTGCTAGTGGTTTGATTGGACAGGGTTCCTACGAGCAGTACTTC	CASGLIGQGSYEQYF
TRBV10-1	TRBJ2-5	-	-	TGCGCCAGCAGTGACAGCAACCAAGAGACCCAGTACTTC	CASSDSNQETQYF
TRBV5-4	TRBJ1-3	-	-	TGTGCCAGCAGCAGCTACCTCGGGTTTGCTGGAAACACCATATATTTT	CASSSYLGFAGNTIYF
TRBV7-9	TRBJ2-3	-	-	TGTGCCAGCAGCTTATTACCGGGAAGTACGCAGTATTTT	CASSLLPGSTQYF
TRBV2	TRBJ2-6	-	-	TGTGCCAGCAGTACAGGTAGAGGGGCCAACGTCCTGACTTTC	CASSTGRGANVLTF
TRBV14	TRBJ1-2	once	-	TGTGCCAGCAGCCAAGATGCCGTTTATGGCTACACCTTC	CASSQDAVYGYTF